A single sample gave rise to the 7 T cell receptor beta chains below, sequenced in a study of cytomegalovirus exposure and HLA in healthy donors. 60 Vbeta and 13 Jbeta primers were used in PCR. Sequencing was performed with immunoSEQ multiplex PCR; in TCRdb, only in-frame clones are kept and a portion is missing. Its clone listing holds 150,000 to 200,000 clones. The sequenced sample consisted of PBMCs. The receptor source for this set is a woman younger than 30 in good health and CMV-seropositive.

The chain carries TRBV12-5 and TRBJ2-6; D not resolved. This CDR3 is built from 13 residues. CDR1 and CDR2 from the germline V gene are LGHNT and FRNRAP. The germline V and J ends were trimmed by 6 bases and 1 base, with 4 bases remaining between them. This chain's CDR3 is CASGPSGANVLTF. In DNA, the CDR3 is TGTGCTAGTGGCCCTTCTGGGGCCAACGTCCTGACTTTC. The full variable domain, rest sourced from reference TRBV12-5 and TRBJ2-6, is DARVTQTPRHKVTEMGQEVTMRCQPILGHNTVFWYRQTMMQGLELLAYFRNRAPLDDSGMPKDRFSAEMPDATLATLKIQPSEPRDSAVYFCASGPSGANVLTFGAGSRLTVL.

CDR3 amino acids: CASSRSGGNYNEQFF. CDR3 DNA sequence: TGTGCCAGCAGTCGTAGCGGGGGAAACTACAATGAGCAGTTCTTC. The gene calls are TRBV7-2 and TRBJ2-1; 9 bases fit TRBD2. Germline V gene sequence: CDR1 SGHTA, CDR2 FQGNSA. The V gene end was trimmed by 6 bases and the J gene end by 3 bases; junction bases not matched to a gene: 6. This CDR3 comprises 15 residues.

The V call is TRBV5-6, the J call TRBJ1-2, with a weak D call TRBD1 (5 bases). Trimming took 2 bases from V and 5 from J, leaving 19 bases between them. The CDR3 totals 16 residues. Germline lookup yields CDR1 SGHDT and CDR2 YYEEEE. The CDR3 DNA reads TGTGCCAGCAGCTTCTTGGAGGCGGGGGGAGCTTATGGCTACACCTTC. Translated: CASSFLEAGGAYGYTF.

The chain joins TRBV19 to TRBJ2-7; 7 bases align to TRBD1. V trimming: 3 bases; J trimming: 0 bases; junction bases outside the gene matches: 2. The CDR3 runs to 14 residues. CDR1 LNHDA and CDR2 SQIVND come from the germline V gene (reference sequence). CDR3 loop: CASSMRQGSYEQYF. Here the CDR3 DNA reads TGTGCCAGTAGTATGAGACAGGGCTCCTACGAGCAGTACTTC.

The rearrangement joins TRBV27 to TRBJ1-1, with D perhaps TRBD1 (5 bases). The CDR3 consists of 13 residues. CDR1 is MNHEY, CDR2 SMNVEV, per germline (reference sequence). Trimming pared 5 bases from V and 7 bases from J, leaving 14 bases between. The CDR3 nucleotides are TGTGCCAGCAGTCCGCGTGGGGGGTTTGAAGCTTTCTTT. This gives the protein CASSPRGGFEAFF.

The chain employs TRBV9 and TRBJ1-2, with a weak D call TRBD1 (6 bases). Looked up from germline, CDR1 is SGDLS and CDR2 is YYNGEE. CDR3 length equals 14 residues. V was shortened by 3 bases and J by 2 bases, with 11 bases between the two germline ends. The CDR3 sequence is CASSAGDTNYGYTF. In nucleotides, the CDR3 is TGTGCCAGCAGCGCAGGGGACACAAACTATGGCTACACCTTC. Variable domain in full (rest from reference TRBV9 and TRBJ1-2): DSGVTQTPKHLITATGQRVTLRCSPRSGDLSVYWYQQSLDQGLQFLIQYYNGEERAKGNILERFSAQQFPDLHSELNLSSLELGDSALYFCASSAGDTNYGYTFGSGTRLTVV.

The V gene is TRBV29-1, the J gene TRBJ2-7, with TRBD2 matching 8 bases. The CDR3 has 14 amino acids. The V segment lost 2 bases and the J segment 5 bases; nucleotides outside the gene matches: 8. The germline V gene has CDR1 SQVTM and CDR2 ANQGSEA. CDR3 residues: CSVEKSGSVDEQYF. The CDR3 DNA is TGCAGCGTTGAAAAGAGCGGGAGCGTCGACGAGCAGTACTTC.